Listed here are 14 T cell receptor beta chains from one sample, sequenced in a study of T-cell reconstitution after alpha-beta-depleted transplantation in children. The authors prepared the TCRbeta library with unique molecular identifiers. Via MiXCR, TCRdb re-called the PCR reads, giving one row per CDR3 protein. The sample lists about 290,000 distinct CDR3 sequences; 9.5% to 13% were seen once. The source material was PBMCs, sampled before TCRalphabeta/CD19-depleted stem cell transplant. The receptors originated from a boy in the first two years of life with acute myeloid leukemia, due to receive a stem cell transplant.

This clonotype occurred many times. The gene calls are TRBV4-2 and TRBJ1-5; 10 bases fit TRBD1. The CDR3 spans 15 residues. Trimming removed 2 bases from V and 5 bases from J; junction bases left unmatched: 3. The germline V gene has CDR1 LGHNA and CDR2 YNFKEQ. CDR3 residues: CASSQIGTGDQPQHF. Here the CDR3 DNA reads TGTGCCAGCAGCCAAATAGGGACAGGGGATCAGCCCCAGCATTTT.

This clonotype came up many times. The chain joins TRBV5-1 to TRBJ2-7; 7 bases map to TRBD2. The germline gives CDR1 SGHRS, CDR2 YFSETQ. This CDR3 is 17 amino acids long. J gave up 0 bases and V 1 base, and 10 bases lay outside the gene matches. CDR3 residues: CASSLMGGGRNSYEQYF. The CDR3 bases are TGCGCCAGCAGCTTGATGGGGGGGGGACGGAACTCCTACGAGCAGTACTTC.

This clonotype has at least ten counts. V usage is TRBV12-3 or TRBV12-4 and J usage is TRBJ2-2; perhaps TRBD1 as D (7 bases). This CDR3 comprises 16 residues. V lost 8 bases to trimming and J lost 7 bases, with 23 bases between them. This chain's CDR3 is CASGNRGTVRFGELFF. The DNA for the CDR3 is TGTGCCAGCGGGAACCGCGGGACAGTTCGCTTCGGGGAGCTGTTTTTT.

The table lists this clonotype with a few counts. The chain uses TRBV6-1 and TRBJ1-1; 7 bases align to TRBD1. Germline V lookup: CDR1 MNHNS, CDR2 SASEGT. J was trimmed by 6 bases and V by 6 bases; bases with no gene match: 10. CDR3 length equals 14 residues. The CDR3 bases are TGTGCCAGCAGCCCCGACAGGGATCGGCCTGAAGCTTTCTTT. Its translation: CASSPDRDRPEAFF.

Worth noting for this clonotype: Since a much larger clone is just one base distant, this may be a read error. This chain links TRBV5-1 with TRBJ1-2, with D maybe TRBD1 (6 bases). The germline V gene has CDR1 SGHRS and CDR2 YFSETQ. The CDR3 has 16 amino acids. CDR3 loop: CASSIVEGGANNGYTF. The DNA of the CDR3 is TGCGCCAGCAGCATTGTCGAGGGGGGAGCTAACAATGGCTACACCTTC.

About this clonotype itself: The junction departs from the called germline gene at one end, perhaps through a read error. The chain joins TRBV5-1 to TRBJ2-7, with no clear D. The CDR3 contains 15 residues. From germline, CDR1 is SGHRS and CDR2 YFSETQ. This CDR3 is CAISLGWARTYEQYF. The CDR3 DNA sequence: TGCGCCATCAGCCTCGGTTGGGCGCGCACCTACGAGCAGTACTTC. The whole variable domain, filled in from reference TRBV5-1 and TRBJ2-7, reads KAGVTQTPRYLIKTRGQQVTLSCSPISGHRSVSWYQQTPGQGLQFLFEYFSETQRNKGNFPGRFSGRQFSNSRSEMNVSTLELGDSALYLCAISLGWARTYEQYFGPGTRLTVT.

In the case of this clonotype: This may be a read error: a much more frequent sequence differs by one nucleotide. The chain combines TRBV9 with TRBJ2-7; D assignment may be TRBD1 or TRBD2 (5 bases each). Deletions cut 0 bases from V and 9 bases from J, with 16 bases between. The germline CDR1 and CDR2 sequences are SGDLS and YYNGEE. CDR3 length equals 14 residues. In DNA, the CDR3 is TGTGCCAGCAGCGTAGTTGGTAGATGGGACGGGCAGTACTTC. Its translation is CASSVVGRWDGQYF. Full variable domain (missing parts from reference TRBV9 and TRBJ2-7): DSGVTQTPKHLITATGQRVTLRCSPRSGDLSVYWYQQSLDQGLQFLIQYYNGEERAKGNILERFSAQQFPDLHSELNLSSLELGDSALYFCASSVVGRWDGQYFGPGTRLTVT.

This clonotype occurred many times. V gene TRBV28 combines with J gene TRBJ2-7, with 12 bases that match TRBD1. The CDR3 covers 15 residues. Germline-derived CDR1 and CDR2 are MDHEN and SYDVKM. Trimming at V came to 8 bases and at J to 2 bases, leaving 7 bases not matched to a gene. The CDR3 sequence: CASHSGTGGPYEQYF. DNA for the CDR3: TGTGCCAGCCACTCCGGGACAGGGGGCCCCTACGAGCAGTACTTC.

This clonotype occurred many times. The chain links TRBV11-2 to TRBJ1-4; D is ambiguous. The germline CDR1 and CDR2 sequences are SGHAT and FQNNGV. The CDR3 consists of 15 residues. The V and J ends lost 1 base and 8 bases respectively, with 14 bases between them. The CDR3 is CASSLAYGMGEKLFF. The CDR3 coding sequence is TGTGCCAGCAGCTTAGCGTACGGGATGGGGGAAAAACTGTTTTTT.

Regarding this clonotype: A read error is possible here, since a much larger clone lies one base away. As DNA, the CDR3 is TGTGCCAGCAGTTTTTACGGGGATTACGAGCAGTACTTC. Its translation: CASSFYGDYEQYF. V and J are TRBV27 and TRBJ2-7; D possibly corresponds to TRBD2 (5 bases). Per germline, CDR1 MNHEY and CDR2 SMNVEV (reference sequence). Between the trimmed V and J ends, which lost 3 bases and 4 bases, there was a span of 10 bases. This CDR3 is 13 amino acids long.

This clonotype has at least ten counts. V gene TRBV5-7 combines with J gene TRBJ1-1; weak D call: TRBD1 (5 bases). TRBV5-7 is given ORF status, its function remaining uncertain. Trimming left V 0 bases short and J 4 bases short, with 13 bases between. The CDR3 sequence is 15 residues long. In nucleotides, the CDR3 is TGTGCCAGCAGCTTGGTTGACAGAATCCCCACTGAAGCTTTCTTT. It is translated as CASSLVDRIPTEAFF.

Ten or more counts support this clonotype. The CDR3 sequence: CATGQGNTGELFF. CDR3 nucleotide sequence: TGTGCCACAGGACAGGGGAACACCGGGGAGCTGTTTTTT. The chain joins TRBV10-3 to TRBJ2-2, with TRBD1 matching over 8 bases. J gave up 1 base and V 10 bases, and 2 bases lay outside the gene matches. CDR3 size: 13 residues. From germline, CDR1 is ENHRY and CDR2 SYGVKD.

This clonotype occurred a few times. V usage is TRBV5-5 and J usage is TRBJ2-3; TRBD1 or TRBD2 may be the D gene (5 bases each). The CDR3 covers 16 residues. CDR1 SGHKS and CDR2 YYEKEE come from the germline V gene (reference sequence). V was trimmed by 2 bases and J by 2 bases, leaving 15 bases between them. CDR3 nucleotide sequence: TGTGCCAGCAGCTTCGACGCAGGGAGCTCCACAGATACGCAGTATTTT. Its translation is CASSFDAGSSTDTQYF.

The sample holds many counts of this clonotype. The CDR3 spells CASSLQGRLAFFYEQYF. The CDR3 DNA sequence: TGCGCCAGCAGCTTGCAAGGACGTCTGGCCTTTTTTTACGAGCAGTACTTC. The rearrangement joins TRBV5-1 to TRBJ2-7; D unresolved. The CDR3 contains 17 residues. V lost 1 base to trimming and J lost 4 bases, with 21 bases between them. Germline CDR1 and CDR2: SGHRS and YFSETQ.